The sample holds a few counts of the clone carrying this TCR beta chain. Its antigen is not identified. Germline-derived CDR1 and CDR2 are KGHSH and LQKENI. The ends were cut back, 5 bases at V and 6 bases at J, with 13 bases in the middle. The CDR3 is made up of 13 amino acids. The data derive from a study of vaccination and CD4 T cells after COVID-19. At the level of the study: Four females and six males made up the convalescents, with two Hispanic. Median time from COVID diagnosis to post-COVID sampling was about 100 days (35 to 161). Post-vaccine sampling followed dose two by a median 72 days (range 14 to 241).

Treatment indicated: roughly ten-day PBMC culture with coronavirus spike peptide pools or control peptides (ViraFEST assay). An Oncomine TCR Beta short-read assay was used to sequence the DNA from cultured CD4+ T cells. Someone extracted genomic DNA from cultured CD4+ T cells. From the PCR reads, TCRdb called clonotypes with MiXCR, one entry per CDR3 protein. This table has a few thousand distinct CDR3 sequences, roughly 42% appearing once. This clonotype originated in a human donor who had recovered from COVID-19. V usage is TRBV18 and J usage is TRBJ1-1; D is possibly TRBD1 (6 bases). The sequencing sample was made of CD4+ T cells from blood, cultured in vitro. This CDR3 is CASSEHRDAEAFF. The CDR3, as DNA: TGTGCCAGCTCAGAACACAGGGACGCTGAAGCTTTCTTT. Combining the CDR3 with reference TRBV18 and TRBJ1-1 gives the whole variable domain NAGVMQNPRHLVRRRGQEARLRCSPMKGHSHVYWYRQLPEEGLKFMVYLQKENIIDESGMPKERFSAEFPKEGPSILRIQQVVRGDSAAYFCASSEHRDAEAFFGQGTRLTVV.